This T cell receptor beta chain appears in the sequencing data of a study of T cell repertoires in aging, cancer and after chemotherapy. At the level of the study: Over several months to years, re-sampled healthy donor repertoires clearly shared clones.

This clonotype was counted a few times. Its target is unknown. TRB rearrangements spanning V, D and J were amplified using mixed TRB-A/B primers. TCRdb passed the multiplex PCR reads through MiXCR, listing each CDR3 protein once. This sample has about 12,000 distinct CDR3 sequences, with 31% found just once. General study points: In each cancer cohort, median generation probability increased across chemotherapy, suggesting thymic output rebounded. Untreated cancer patients had significantly lower blood TCR diversity than age-matched healthy donors.

Peripheral blood genomic DNA, not sorted cells or RNA, was the template. The CDR3 sequence is 15 residues long. Trimming took 6 bases from V and 4 from J; bases not matched to a gene: 7. In germline, CDR1 is LNHDA, CDR2 SQIVND (reference sequence). The chain couples TRBV19 to TRBJ2-1; 9 bases map to TRBD1. This clonotype originated in a human donor in good health. The donor label of this sample is uncertain. Sample: blood. The CDR3 DNA follows: TGTGCCAGTAGCCACCGGGACAGGGAATACAATGAGCAGTTCTTC. Protein product: CASSHRDREYNEQFF.